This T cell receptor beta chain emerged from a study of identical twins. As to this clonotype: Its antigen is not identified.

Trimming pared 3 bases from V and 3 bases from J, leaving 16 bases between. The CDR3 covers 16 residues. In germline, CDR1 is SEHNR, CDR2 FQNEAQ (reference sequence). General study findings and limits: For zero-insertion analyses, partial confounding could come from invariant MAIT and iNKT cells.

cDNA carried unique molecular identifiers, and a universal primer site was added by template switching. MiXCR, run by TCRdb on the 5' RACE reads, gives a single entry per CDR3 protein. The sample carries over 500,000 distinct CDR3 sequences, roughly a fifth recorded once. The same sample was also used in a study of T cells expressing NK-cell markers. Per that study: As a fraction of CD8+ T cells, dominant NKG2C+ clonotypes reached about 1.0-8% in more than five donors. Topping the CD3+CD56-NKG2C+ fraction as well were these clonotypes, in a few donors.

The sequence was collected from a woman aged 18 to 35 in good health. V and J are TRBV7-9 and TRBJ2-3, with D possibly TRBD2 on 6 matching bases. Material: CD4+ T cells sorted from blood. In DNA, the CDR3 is TGTGCCAGCAGCTTCGGAGGGCAAGCCCTAACAGATACGCAGTATTTT. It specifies CASSFGGQALTDTQYF.